This TCR beta chain was captured by sequencing in a study of blood T cell dynamics during melanoma immunotherapy. The overall study: Metastatic melanoma patients received first-line pembrolizumab or nivolumab plus ipilimumab.

This clone was seen just once. Assay used: immunoSEQ multiplex PCR; TCRdb lists only in-frame clones, some missing. The table records about 19,000 clones, roughly nine tenths of them present only once. V was trimmed by 0 bases and J by 6 bases, leaving 6 bases between them. The CDR3 runs to 14 residues. Germline CDR1 is MGHRA and CDR2 is YSYEKL. Time point indicated: week 3, after first cycle of checkpoint inhibitor. Blood was drawn before treatment and at week 3 after checkpoint blockade. Apart from a couple of fast progressors, RECIST 1.1 response was judged 12 weeks post-infusion. The clonotype was recovered from a human donor with melanoma. This sequence joins TRBV4-1 and TRBJ1-6; no definite D call. Sequencing was performed on blood, taken from a patient treated with checkpoint blockade. The CDR3 coding sequence is TGCGCCAGCAGCCAAGATTCACCTAATTCACCCCTCCACTTT. It translates to CASSQDSPNSPLHF.